The rows below give T cell receptor beta chains drawn from one sample of a study of immune characteristics of hereditary and idiopathic chronic pancreatitis. The repertoire was sequenced with immunoSEQ multiplex PCR; TCRdb's copy has only in-frame clones and lacks some. The sample has about 9,400 clones, 75% to 85% seen once. Sequenced material: pancreas tissue with idiopathic chronic pancreatitis. Source of these receptors: a human donor with chronic pancreatitis. The CDR3 runs from the conserved cysteine through the conserved F or W. The D gene is left open where the match is weak. Part of the rows lack a size; the others show once, few, many or a class for expanded clones.

>TRBD1|NA|TRBV6-2/TRBV6-3|TRBJ2-1
CASSSPGQGVYEQFF
TGTGCCAGCAGCTCCCCGGGACAGGGTGTATATGAGCAGTTCTTC
>NA|once|TRBV10-3|TRBJ1-4
CAISEGDGKLFF
TGTGCCATCAGTGAGGGAGACGGAAAACTGTTTTTT
>NA|NA|TRBV28|TRBJ1-6
CASSLRVRLLYSPLHF
TGTGCCAGCAGTTTGCGAGTACGACTCCTATATTCACCCCTCCACTTT
>NA|NA|TRBV19|TRBJ1-1
CASHHGTRSTEAFF
TGTGCCAGCCACCATGGGACTCGGAGCACTGAAGCTTTCTTT
>NA|NA|TRBV19|TRBJ1-4
CASTVGYKYEKLFF
TGTGCCAGTACCGTGGGGTACAAGTACGAAAAACTGTTTTTT
>NA|NA|TRBV7-9|TRBJ1-1
CATMDDLGTEAFF
TGTGCCACGATGGACGACTTGGGCACTGAAGCTTTCTTT
>NA|few|TRBV6-5|TRBJ2-2
CASSYSGRIRAGELFF
TGTGCCAGCAGTTACTCGGGAAGGATCAGAGCCGGGGAGCTGTTTTTT
>TRBD1|NA|TRBV6-6|TRBJ1-2
CASTGTGYGYTF
TGTGCCAGCACCGGGACAGGGTATGGCTACACCTTC
>TRBD2|NA|TRBV7-9|TRBJ2-3
CASSPLGLAGGPTQYF
TGTGCCAGCAGCCCATTGGGACTAGCGGGGGGACCTACGCAGTATTTT
>NA|few|TRBV19|TRBJ1-2
CASGSGAPYGYTF
TGTGCCAGTGGATCAGGAGCTCCCTATGGCTACACCTTC
>TRBD1|NA|TRBV6-6|TRBJ2-3
CASSSRPGTGFSTQYF
TGTGCCAGCAGTTCCCGCCCCGGGACAGGGTTTAGTACGCAGTATTTT
>TRBD1|once|TRBV7-7|TRBJ2-1
CASSAAGTEGNEQFF
TGTGCCAGCAGCGCAGCCGGGACAGAAGGCAATGAGCAGTTCTTC
>NA|NA|TRBV13|TRBJ2-2
CASSQDGGANTGELFF
TGTGCCAGCAGCCAAGACGGGGGCGCGAACACCGGGGAGCTGTTTTTT
>NA|few|TRBV19|TRBJ1-5
CASSIAPNQPQHF
TGTGCCAGTAGTATAGCCCCCAATCAGCCCCAGCATTTT
>NA|once|TRBV15|TRBJ1-2
CATSRERAGGYTF
TGTGCCACCAGCAGAGAACGGGCGGGTGGCTACACCTTC
>NA|few|TRBV2|TRBJ1-3
CASSERFSGNTIYF
TGTGCCAGCAGTGAACGGTTCTCTGGAAACACCATATATTTT
>NA|NA|TRBV30|TRBJ2-5
CAWSVALRPQETQYF
TGTGCCTGGAGTGTTGCCCTACGGCCCCAAGAGACCCAGTACTTC
>NA|few|TRBV4-3|TRBJ2-2
CASSQDSYGPRELFF
TGCGCCAGCAGCCAAGATTCTTATGGACCTCGGGAGCTGTTTTTT
>NA|NA|TRBV29-1|TRBJ1-4
CSVAGGVNEKLFF
TGCAGCGTGGCCGGAGGGGTGAATGAAAAACTGTTTTTT
>NA|NA|TRBV6-1|TRBJ2-7
CASSEQAGTTYEQYF
TGTGCCAGCAGTGAACAGGCAGGAACCACCTACGAGCAGTACTTC
>NA|once|TRBV9|TRBJ1-3
CASSAGRISGNTIYF
TGTGCCAGCAGCGCGGGACGGATCTCTGGAAACACCATATATTTT
>NA|NA|TRBV3-1/TRBV3-2|TRBJ1-3
CASSQGRNVWEDTIYF
TGTGCCAGCAGCCAAGGAAGGAACGTCTGGGAAGACACCATATATTTT
>TRBD2|large|TRBV13|TRBJ2-2
CASSLEGTSSGELFF
TGTGCCAGCAGCTTAGAAGGGACTAGTTCCGGGGAGCTGTTTTTT
>NA|NA|TRBV12-3/TRBV12-4|TRBJ1-6
CASSFSHSPLHF
TGTGCCAGCAGTTTCAGTCATTCACCCCTCCACTTT
>TRBD1|NA|TRBV5-1|TRBJ2-1
CASSHGTGVRFF
TGCGCCAGCAGCCACGGGACAGGGGTGAGGTTCTTC
>TRBD1|few|TRBV12-3/TRBV12-4|TRBJ1-2
CASTPGTGAGYTF
TGTGCCAGCACCCCTGGGACAGGGGCTGGCTACACCTTC
>TRBD1|NA|TRBV5-1|TRBJ1-4
CASGQEGGEKLFF
TGCGCCAGCGGACAGGAGGGGGGTGAAAAACTGTTTTTT
>TRBD1|NA|TRBV5-1|TRBJ1-2
CASSLEARGRGSYGYTF
TGCGCCAGCAGCTTGGAGGCCAGGGGGCGCGGATCCTATGGCTACACCTTC
>NA|NA|TRBV5-1|TRBJ1-1
CASSLFGENTEAFF
TGCGCCAGCAGCTTGTTCGGCGAGAACACTGAAGCTTTCTTT
>NA|few|TRBV5-5|TRBJ1-5
CASSLQYREGSNQPQHF
TGTGCCAGCAGCCTCCAATACAGGGAGGGGAGCAATCAGCCCCAGCATTTT
>TRBD2|NA|TRBV7-8|TRBJ2-1
CASGTGGTYNEQFF
TGTGCCAGCGGCACCGGGGGGACCTACAATGAGCAGTTCTTC
>NA|NA|TRBV2|TRBJ2-1
CASSENRSEQFF
TGTGCCAGCAGTGAGAACAGGTCCGAGCAGTTCTTC
>TRBD1|NA|TRBV28|TRBJ2-6
CASRQGAAGANVLTF
TGTGCCAGCAGGCAGGGGGCGGCTGGGGCCAACGTCCTGACTTTC
>NA|NA|TRBV6-2/TRBV6-3|TRBJ1-1
CASSQGTEAFF
TGTGCCAGCAGTCAGGGTACGGAAGCTTTCTTT
>NA|once|TRBV6-5|TRBJ1-2
CASNLGHSRKVYTF
TGTGCCAGCAACCTGGGCCACAGTCGTAAGGTCTACACCTTC
>TRBD1|once|TRBV10-3|TRBJ1-2
CAISGRDRGPGYTF
TGTGCCATCAGTGGCCGGGACAGGGGGCCTGGCTACACCTTC
>NA|few|TRBV19|TRBJ2-6
CASSISGGRGPTSGANVLTF
TGTGCCAGTAGTATATCGGGCGGGCGGGGCCCGACCTCTGGGGCCAACGTCCTGACTTTC
>NA|NA|TRBV18|TRBJ1-3
CASSPPSTTSGNTIYF
TGTGCCAGCTCACCACCGTCCACCACCTCTGGAAACACCATATATTTT
>NA|NA|TRBV18|TRBJ1-6
CASSPQESNSPLHF
TGTGCCAGCTCGCCACAGGAGAGTAATTCACCCCTCCACTTT
>NA|once|TRBV3-1/TRBV3-2|TRBJ1-1
CASRPTEMNTEAFF
TGTGCCAGCAGACCGACAGAGATGAACACTGAAGCTTTCTTT
>TRBD1|NA|TRBV30|TRBJ1-5
CAWSAGQPGQPQHF
TGTGCCTGGAGCGCGGGACAGCCAGGTCAGCCCCAGCATTTT
>NA|NA|TRBV6-1|TRBJ2-4
CASSETREAAAKNIQYF
TGTGCCAGCAGTGAAACCCGCGAGGCCGCAGCCAAAAACATTCAGTACTTC
>NA|NA|TRBV29-1|TRBJ1-2
CSVEIHPGVYGYTF
TGCAGCGTTGAAATCCACCCAGGGGTCTATGGCTACACCTTC
>TRBD1|NA|TRBV6-5|TRBJ2-7
CASRETGAPLEQYF
TGTGCCAGCAGAGAGACAGGGGCCCCCCTCGAGCAGTACTTC
>TRBD2|few|TRBV4-2|TRBJ2-3
CASSQATSGGTDTQYF
TGTGCCAGCAGCCAAGCTACTAGCGGGGGCACAGATACGCAGTATTTT
>NA|NA|TRBV28|TRBJ2-4
CASSYRVRLSKNIQYF
TGTGCCAGCAGTTATAGGGTTCGGTTATCCAAAAACATTCAGTACTTC
>NA|NA|TRBV18|TRBJ1-4
CASSPLTGGSNEKLFF
TGTGCCAGCTCACCATTGACTGGGGGCAGCAATGAAAAACTGTTTTTT
>NA|NA|TRBV19|TRBJ1-2
CASSSTTQGLTNYGYTF
TGTGCCAGTAGTTCGACCACCCAGGGGCTGACTAACTATGGCTACACCTTC
>NA|NA|TRBV20-1|TRBJ1-5
CSASRGPGQPQHF
TGCAGTGCTAGTCGTGGGCCCGGACAGCCCCAGCATTTT
>NA|NA|TRBV18|TRBJ1-3
CASSPNSPLEGNTIYF
TGTGCCAGCTCACCTAACAGTCCCTTGGAAGGAAACACCATATATTTT
>NA|NA|TRBV7-2|TRBJ2-5
CASSLYFSPVSGKTQYF
TGTGCCAGCAGCTTATATTTTAGTCCGGTGTCGGGAAAGACCCAGTACTTC
>NA|NA|TRBV12-3/TRBV12-4|TRBJ1-2
CASRATGQDGYTF
TGTGCCAGCAGGGCGACAGGTCAGGATGGCTACACCTTC
>TRBD2|NA|TRBV5-1|TRBJ2-1
CASSLFPSGGGNNEQFF
TGCGCCAGCAGCTTGTTCCCTAGCGGGGGGGGTAACAATGAGCAGTTCTTC
>TRBD2|few|TRBV7-2|TRBJ2-5
CASSPPEAGGGETQYF
TGTGCCAGCAGCCCGCCCGAAGCGGGGGGGGGAGAGACCCAGTACTTC
>NA|few|TRBV19|TRBJ1-1
CASSIYGAGLAEAFF
TGTGCCAGTAGTATTTACGGGGCAGGATTGGCTGAAGCTTTCTTT